This T cell receptor beta chain was obtained from a study of shared clonotypes between healthy human individuals. Input per replicate PCR of unsorted PBMC was approximately 300 ng DNA, corresponding to tens of thousands of T cell genomes. Repertoires were generated with immunoSEQ multiplex PCR, while TCRdb's copy carries only in-frame clones and drops some. The data contain about 490,000 clones, about 82% of them singletons. Only a few counts were recorded for this clone. A much larger clone lies a single base off, so this may be a read error. Likely a read error: the CDR3 ends without its conserved phenylalanine or tryptophan. It is unclear where the CDR3 begins or ends on the DNA, so no DNA is shown, and the CDR3 is as TCRdb lists it. The sample comprised PBMCs. The sequence came from a middle-aged woman in good health. Some clones in this sample may be carry-over from other donors' samples.

CDR3 amino acids: CASRSERC. The chain joins TRBV2 to TRBJ1-1. Including both end residues, the CDR3 is 8 amino acids long. Per the germline V gene, CDR1 is SNHLY and CDR2 is FYNNEI.